This T cell receptor beta chain derives from a study of identical twins. Points on this clonotype: Its antigen is not known.

Overall study results and limits: Within cord blood, abundant beta clonotypes carried fewer insertions, but memory repertoires showed no such trend. Donors were not followed over many years; analysis was cross-sectional.

cDNA molecules carried unique molecular identifiers, and template switching added a universal primer site. TCRdb independently ran MiXCR on the 5' RACE reads; one entry per CDR3 protein. This table holds some 260,000 distinct CDR3 sequences, more than 13% found once. The receptor's source is a woman between 18 and 29 years old in good health. Sequenced material: memory (CD45RO+) T cells sorted from blood.

CDR3 region: CASSEPRAAGDTQYF. For the CDR3, the DNA is TGCGCCAGCAGTGAGCCGAGGGCGGCGGGAGATACGCAGTATTTT. V usage is TRBV10-2 and J usage is TRBJ2-3; tentative D call: TRBD2 (5 bases). The CDR3 spans 15 residues. Trimming removed 2 bases from V and 5 bases from J, with 14 bases in between. The germline V gene has CDR1 WSHSY and CDR2 SAAADI.